These T cell receptor beta chains were read from a single sample in a study of T cells in Graves' hyperthyroidism and ophthalmopathy. TCRdb ran MiXCR on the multiplex PCR reads and lists one entry per CDR3 protein. In the table there are about 560,000 distinct CDR3 sequences, approximately 15% of which are singletons. Material: blood. All receptors derive from a middle-aged woman with Graves' hyperthyroidism. Each CDR3 is given with its conserved first and last residue. Each record gives: J gene, clone size, CDR3 length, V gene, D gene, CDR3 DNA, CDR3 protein. A D gene is named only where the DNA matches it firmly. The size field is filled for only some rows; it gives once, few, many or a size class.

TRBJ2-3 few 14 TRBV10-3 TRBD2 TGTGCCATCAGTGGGACTAGCGGCACAGATACGCAGTATTTT CAISGTSGTDTQYF
TRBJ2-1 many 13 TRBV5-6 NA TGTGCCAGCAGCTTGGGCCGCCGTAATGAGCAGTTCTTC CASSLGRRNEQFF
TRBJ2-4 few 14 TRBV30 NA TGTGCCTGGGACGGTGGGGGGGCGGGAAACATTCAGTACTTC CAWDGGGAGNIQYF
TRBJ1-1 many 14 TRBV20-1 NA TGCAGTTCTGTGGGGGGTTTCACGAACACTGAAGCTTTCTTT CSSVGGFTNTEAFF
TRBJ1-2 few 14 TRBV12-3/TRBV12-4 NA TGTGCCAGCAGTCCGGGGGCCGTCCCGTATGGCTACACCTTC CASSPGAVPYGYTF
TRBJ2-1 many 19 TRBV10-2 TRBD2 TGCGCCAGCAGCCGAACCCAGACTAGCGGGAGGATCTCCTACAATGAGCAGTTCTTC CASSRTQTSGRISYNEQFF
TRBJ1-5 NA 17 TRBV30 NA TGTGCCTGGAGTCTCGGGGGATTGGGGTATAGCAATCAGCCCCAGCATTTT CAWSLGGLGYSNQPQHF
TRBJ2-7 many 11 TRBV20-1 NA TGCAGTGCTAGTTTTGACAGTCAGCAGTACTTC CSASFDSQQYF
TRBJ2-7 many 14 TRBV5-1 NA TGCGCCAGCAGCCCACAGGGGCCCGCGGGGGAGCAGTACTTC CASSPQGPAGEQYF
TRBJ2-2 many 17 TRBV5-1 TRBD2 TGCGCCAGCAGCTTGGCCTTAGATAGCGGGAGCGACGGGGAGCTGTTTTTT CASSLALDSGSDGELFF